This entry lists 6 T cell receptor beta chains sequenced from one sample in a study of T cells in Graves' hyperthyroidism and ophthalmopathy. RNA transcripts were the template for amplifying TCR beta CDR3 regions. RT-PCR in the first round (using the HTBI primer set) targeted the TCR CDR3. MiXCR, run by TCRdb on the multiplex PCR reads, gives a single entry per CDR3 protein. The data contain about half a million distinct CDR3 sequences, around a fifth of them singletons. Sequencing used blood. Receptors originate from a woman aged 70-85 years with Graves' ophthalmopathy.

The sample holds a few counts of this clonotype. The chain couples TRBV2 to TRBJ2-7, with 8 bases matching TRBD2. The V segment lost 6 bases and the J segment 1 base; nucleotides outside the gene matches: 2. Germline V gene lookup returns CDR1 SNHLY and CDR2 FYNNEI. The CDR3 extends over 13 amino acids. The CDR3 protein is CASRVAGSYEQYF. In DNA form, the CDR3 reads TGTGCCAGCAGGGTAGCGGGGTCCTACGAGCAGTACTTC. The variable domain in full, with the rest retrieved from reference TRBV2 and TRBJ2-7, is EPEVTQTPSHQVTQMGQEVILRCVPISNHLYFYWYRQILGQKVEFLVSFYNNEISEKSEIFDDQFSVERPDGSNFTLKIRSTKLEDSAMYFCASRVAGSYEQYFGPGTRLTVT.

The chain has TRBV3-1 and TRBJ1-4; D call uncertain. This CDR3 region has 15 residues. The germline V gene encodes CDR1 LGHDT and CDR2 YNNKEL (reference sequence). V lost 3 bases, J lost 1 base, and 9 bases lay in between. The CDR3 DNA follows: TGTGCCAGCAGCCACCATCGACGAACTAATGAAAAACTGTTTTTT. Translation gives CASSHHRRTNEKLFF.

This clonotype was seen ten or more times. This sequence joins TRBV12-3 or TRBV12-4 and TRBJ1-1, with D tentatively TRBD1 (6 bases). Between the trimmed V and J ends, which lost 5 bases and 4 bases, there was a span of 17 bases. CDR3 length equals 15 residues. Written as DNA, the CDR3 is TGTGCCAGCAGTCGACAGGACGGCGGGGGCACTGAAGCTTTCTTT. Translation gives CASSRQDGGGTEAFF.

V usage is TRBV5-6 and J usage is TRBJ2-1, with 8 bases matching TRBD2. Losses at the gene ends were 7 bases for V and 6 bases for J; bases not matched to a gene: 9. The CDR3 totals 14 residues. Germline V gene lookup returns CDR1 SGHDT and CDR2 YYEEEE. The CDR3 bases are TGTGCCAGCTCCGGGACTAGTCCATCCAATGAGCAGTTCTTC. Its translation is CASSGTSPSNEQFF.

The chain uses TRBV6-5 and TRBJ1-2; D unclear. The CDR3 extends over 15 amino acids. Per germline, CDR1 MNHEY and CDR2 SVGAGI. V was pared by 4 bases and J by 8 bases, with 20 bases between. The CDR3 DNA reads TGTGCCAGCAGTTGGAGCTCGGACCCGCGCCTCGGCTACACCTTC. Encoded protein: CASSWSSDPRLGYTF.

This clonotype was seen ten or more times. CDR3 amino acids: CASSRAGRSSYNEQFF. In nucleotides, the CDR3 is TGTGCCAGCAGCCGGGCGGGGAGGAGCTCCTACAATGAGCAGTTCTTC. The chain couples TRBV11-2 to TRBJ2-1; perhaps TRBD2 as D (6 bases). Germline V lookup: CDR1 SGHAT, CDR2 FQNNGV. This CDR3 contains 16 residues. The V end was cut by 5 bases, the J end by 0 bases, with 14 bases between.